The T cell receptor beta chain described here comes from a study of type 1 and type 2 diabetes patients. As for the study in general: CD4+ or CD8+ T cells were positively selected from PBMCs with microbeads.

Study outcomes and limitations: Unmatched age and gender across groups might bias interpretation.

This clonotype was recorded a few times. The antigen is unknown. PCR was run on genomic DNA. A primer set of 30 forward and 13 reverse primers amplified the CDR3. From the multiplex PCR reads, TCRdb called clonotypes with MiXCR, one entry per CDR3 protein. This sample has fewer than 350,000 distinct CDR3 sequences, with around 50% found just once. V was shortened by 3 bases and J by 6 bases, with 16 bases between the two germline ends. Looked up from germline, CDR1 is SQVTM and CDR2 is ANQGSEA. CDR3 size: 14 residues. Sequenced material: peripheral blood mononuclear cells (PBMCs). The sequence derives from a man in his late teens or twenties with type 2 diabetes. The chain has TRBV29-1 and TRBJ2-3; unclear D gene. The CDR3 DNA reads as TGCAGCGTTGACTCGGGCCCTCGGCGGGATACGCAGTATTTT. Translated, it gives CSVDSGPRRDTQYF.